This T cell receptor (beta chain) stems from a study of blood T cell repertoires in COVID-19. Looking at the study overall: Sources were T cells, B-cell-depleted T cells, or PBMCs; the material itself was cDNA or gDNA.

Trimming cost V 6 bases and J 0 bases; bases outside gene matches: 7. Germline CDR1 and CDR2: LNHDA and SQIVND (reference sequence). This CDR3 spans 16 amino acids. The data were produced by immunoSEQ multiplex PCR, yet TCRdb's version contains in-frame clones alone and is incomplete. The sample holds roughly 320,000 clones, 85% to 90% seen once. The sequence derives from a man between 65 and 85 years old with acute or convalescent COVID-19. The chain employs TRBV19 and TRBJ1-3; 8 bases are a match to TRBD1. Sequencing was done on a sample of peripheral blood. In DNA, the CDR3 is TGTGCCAGTAGCCGGGACAGGCCCTTCTCTGGAAACACCATATATTTT. This translates into CASSRDRPFSGNTIYF.